These T cell receptor beta chains were read from a single sample in a study of PD-1 blockade in classical Hodgkin lymphoma. Clones were read by immunoSEQ multiplex PCR, and TCRdb kept only the in-frame ones, dropping some. Among 55,000 to 65,000 clones listed, 80% to 90% were seen once. The sequencing here drew on peripheral blood mononuclear cells (PBMCs), taken at baseline. Every receptor here comes from a human donor with classical Hodgkin lymphoma. Each CDR3 is given with its conserved first and last residue. D genes are given only for firm matches. Size tells how often a clone was seen (once, few, many) or the class of an expanded clone, and some rows leave it out.

v_gene,abundance,d_gene,len,j_gene,CDR3nt,CDR3aa
TRBV7-9,NA,NA,15,TRBJ2-1,TGTGCCAGCAGCAACACCGGTCCTTCCTACAATGAGCAGTTCTTC,CASSNTGPSYNEQFF
TRBV5-6,NA,NA,17,TRBJ1-1,TGTGCCAGCAGCCACCGGTTACCGCGCCTATTGAACACTGAAGCTTTCTTT,CASSHRLPRLLNTEAFF
TRBV7-9,NA,TRBD1,16,TRBJ2-1,TGTGCCAGCAGCTCCAGGGACAGGGGATCCTACAATGAGCAGTTCTTC,CASSSRDRGSYNEQFF
TRBV30,NA,TRBD1,14,TRBJ1-2,TGTGCCTGGACACCGACAGGGGGTTTCTATGGCTACACCTTC,CAWTPTGGFYGYTF
TRBV18,NA,NA,13,TRBJ2-1,TGTGCCAGCTCACCACCAGTAGTCAATGAGCAGTTCTTC,CASSPPVVNEQFF
TRBV7-9,NA,NA,12,TRBJ2-7,TGTGCCAGCAGCTTTACATCCTACGAGCAGTACTTC,CASSFTSYEQYF
TRBV5-5,NA,TRBD1,15,TRBJ1-6,TGTGCCAGCAGCTTGGACAGGGGGGCGGGTTCACCCCTCCACTTT,CASSLDRGAGSPLHF
TRBV10-1,NA,TRBD1,15,TRBJ1-1,TGCGCCAGCAGCCACTCTTCCTACAGGGGCGCTGAAGCTTTCTTT,CASSHSSYRGAEAFF
TRBV2,NA,NA,14,TRBJ1-2,TGTGCCAGCCCCGGCGGGGGACACTGGTATGGCTACACCTTC,CASPGGGHWYGYTF
TRBV19,NA,NA,13,TRBJ2-7,TGTGCCAGTGGACGTATCCAAGGCTACGAGCAGTACTTC,CASGRIQGYEQYF
TRBV19,NA,NA,18,TRBJ1-4,TGTGCCAGTAGTATTATCCCGCTTCACCCGGGCCTGAAAGAAAAACTGTTTTTT,CASSIIPLHPGLKEKLFF
TRBV7-8,NA,NA,15,TRBJ1-3,TGTGCCAGCAGCTTAGCGGGTGGAACTGGAAACACCATATATTTT,CASSLAGGTGNTIYF
TRBV11-2,NA,NA,14,TRBJ2-7,TGTGCCAGCAGCTTAATAGCGGACCCCTACGAGCAGTACTTC,CASSLIADPYEQYF
TRBV5-1,NA,NA,14,TRBJ2-7,TGCGCCAGCAGCTTACAGGGCGAAGGGAACGAGCAGTACTTC,CASSLQGEGNEQYF
TRBV6-4,NA,NA,13,TRBJ1-1,TGTGCCAGCAGTGACGGGAAGAACACTGAAGCTTTCTTT,CASSDGKNTEAFF
TRBV11-3,NA,TRBD2,12,TRBJ2-1,TGTGCCAGCAGCTCTCGGGGGGGTGAGCAGTTCTTC,CASSSRGGEQFF
TRBV2,NA,NA,12,TRBJ2-3,TGTGCCAGCAGTCCAGGGTCGGATACGCAGTATTTT,CASSPGSDTQYF
TRBV5-1,once,NA,14,TRBJ1-1,TGCGCCAGCAGCTTTTGGGGCGTAAACACTGAAGCTTTCTTT,CASSFWGVNTEAFF
TRBV7-8,NA,NA,14,TRBJ2-5,TGTGCCAGCAGCTTATCCGGGGCTTGGGAGACCCAGTACTTC,CASSLSGAWETQYF
TRBV7-2,NA,TRBD1,15,TRBJ2-3,TGTGCCAGCAGCTCCCCCGACAGGGCCAAAGATACGCAGTATTTT,CASSSPDRAKDTQYF
TRBV20-1,NA,NA,11,TRBJ1-2,TGCAGTGCTCGGACCGACTATGGCTACACCTTC,CSARTDYGYTF
TRBV27,few,TRBD1,14,TRBJ2-7,TGTGCCAGCAGTTGGGACAGGGGAGCCTACGAGCAGTACTTC,CASSWDRGAYEQYF
TRBV5-1,NA,NA,15,TRBJ2-7,TGCGCCAGCAGTGGGATCAGGGACATCAACTACGAGCAGTACTTC,CASSGIRDINYEQYF
TRBV30,NA,NA,12,TRBJ2-3,TGTGCCTTCAGCGGTCCCACAGATACGCAGTATTTT,CAFSGPTDTQYF
TRBV7-9,NA,TRBD2,15,TRBJ2-1,TGTGCCAGCAGCATACCGGGACTAGCCCCAAATGAGCAGTTCTTC,CASSIPGLAPNEQFF
TRBV18,NA,TRBD1,16,TRBJ1-2,TGTGCCAGCTCACCACCGGAGACTTGGGACAGTTATGGCTACACCTTC,CASSPPETWDSYGYTF
TRBV27,NA,NA,17,TRBJ2-3,TGTGCCAGCAAGGGCGGCTCCAACTTGCTACGCACAGATACGCAGTATTTT,CASKGGSNLLRTDTQYF
TRBV7-9,NA,NA,19,TRBJ2-5,TGTGCCAGCAGCTTAGCGTTTGTTACTGGCCGAGCGGGCGAAGAGACCCAGTACTTC,CASSLAFVTGRAGEETQYF
TRBV7-9,once,TRBD2,14,TRBJ2-1,TGTGCCAGCAGCGGACTAGCGGGGATCGATGAGCAGTTCTTC,CASSGLAGIDEQFF